The next 18 T cell receptor beta chains were all read from a single sample in a study of STAT5B mutations in CD4+ large granular lymphocyte leukemia. Data came from immunoSEQ multiplex PCR; TCRdb stores just in-frame clones and leaves some out. Among 30,000 or so clones listed, approximately 79% were seen once. Specimen: CD4+ T cells from blood buffy coats. The receptor source for this set is a human donor in good health.

The chain joins TRBV5-1 to TRBJ2-1; 8 bases align to TRBD2. V shed 5 bases, J shed 5 bases, and the junction held 9 bases outside the gene matches. CDR1 is SGHRS, CDR2 YFSETQ, per germline. The CDR3 loop spans 15 amino acids. The CDR3 protein is CASRIVSGTHNEQFF. CDR3 DNA sequence: TGCGCCAGCAGAATAGTTAGCGGGACCCACAATGAGCAGTTCTTC.

The chain joins TRBV6-1 to TRBJ1-1, with TRBD1 matching over 7 bases. In germline, CDR1 is MNHNS, CDR2 SASEGT. The CDR3 is 14 amino acids. The junction had 5 bases not matched to a gene; V was cut back by 6 bases and J by 1 base. This CDR3 reads CASRPGQANTEAFF. DNA for the CDR3: TGTGCCAGCAGGCCCGGACAGGCGAACACTGAAGCTTTCTTT.

This chain links TRBV19 with TRBJ2-1; tentative D call: TRBD2 (5 bases). In germline, CDR1 is LNHDA, CDR2 SQIVND (reference sequence). V dropped 5 bases and J dropped 0 bases, with 8 bases sitting between them. The CDR3 length is 14 residues. The CDR3 region is CASSLGSSYNEQFF. In nucleotides, the CDR3 is TGTGCCAGTAGTTTGGGGAGCTCCTACAATGAGCAGTTCTTC.

For the CDR3, the DNA is TGTGCCAGCACATTGGACAGAAGCACAGATACGCAGTATTTT. Its translation is CASTLDRSTDTQYF. The rearrangement joins TRBV2 to TRBJ2-3; D might be TRBD1 (6 bases). Trimming took off 7 bases at V and 0 bases at J, with 11 bases between the two ends. The CDR3 is made up of 14 amino acids. Per the germline V gene, CDR1 is SNHLY and CDR2 is FYNNEI.

The chain carries TRBV5-4 and TRBJ2-5, with D perhaps assigned TRBD1 or TRBD2 (5 bases each). CDR1 and CDR2 (germline): SGHNT, YYREEE (reference sequence). V shed 1 base and J shed 4 bases, with 14 bases lying between them. This CDR3 is 15 amino acids long. The CDR3 DNA reads as TGTGCCAGCAGCTTGTGGCTAGCTAGGGGAGAGACCCAGTACTTC. Translated: CASSLWLARGETQYF.

This clone has more than one count but fewer than ten. The J gene is TRBJ2-7, the V gene TRBV29-1, with D perhaps assigned TRBD1 or TRBD2 (5 bases each). V dropped 6 bases and J dropped 6 bases, with 12 bases sitting between them. This CDR3 has 11 residues. Germline-derived CDR1 and CDR2 are SQVTM and ANQGSEA. CDR3 in amino acids: CSVTVSGEQYF. DNA of the CDR3: TGCAGCGTGACAGTGAGCGGCGAGCAGTACTTC.

The V gene is TRBV4-1, the J gene TRBJ2-2, with TRBD2 identical over 7 bases. J lost 6 bases, V lost 1 base, and 8 bases had no gene match. The length of the CDR3 is 16 residues. Germline V gene lookup returns CDR1 MGHRA and CDR2 YSYEKL. CDR3 loop: CASSQVGRAPPGELFF. For the CDR3, the DNA is TGCGCCAGCAGCCAAGTGGGGAGGGCCCCTCCCGGGGAGCTGTTTTTT.

This rearrangement joins TRBV2 to TRBJ1-5; D perhaps matches TRBD1 (5 bases). The CDR3 loop spans 14 amino acids. CDR1 and CDR2 (germline): SNHLY, FYNNEI. V lost 6 bases, J lost 3 bases, and 12 bases lay in between. The CDR3 nucleotides are TGTGCCAGCAGACTGGACACTAACAATCAGCCCCAGCATTTT. Its protein is CASRLDTNNQPQHF.

The sample holds a few counts of this clone. The chain recombines TRBV11-2 with TRBJ1-6; D is perhaps TRBD1 (5 bases). The V and J ends lost 1 base and 9 bases respectively, with 13 bases between them. Germline CDR1 reads SGHAT; CDR2 reads FQNNGV. The CDR3 runs to 15 residues. This chain's CDR3 is CASSLGGREGSPLHF. The CDR3 nucleotides are TGTGCCAGCAGCTTAGGGGGCAGGGAAGGTTCACCCCTCCACTTT.

This clone was picked up one time. The V gene is TRBV7-2, the J gene TRBJ2-1; the D gene is possibly TRBD2 (6 bases). V lost 5 bases and J lost 5, with 19 bases in between. This CDR3 has 16 residues. The germline V gene encodes CDR1 SGHTA and CDR2 FQGNSA. CDR3 region: CASSRRPGSLHNEQFF. In nucleotides, the CDR3 is TGTGCCAGCAGCCGAAGGCCCGGGAGTCTGCACAATGAGCAGTTCTTC.

V is TRBV28 and J is TRBJ1-2, with a tentative D call TRBD1 (6 bases). The CDR3 has 14 amino acids. Between the trimmed V and J ends, which lost 4 bases and 2 bases, there was a span of 11 bases. Germline V gene data show CDR1 as MDHEN and CDR2 as SYDVKM. CDR3 residues: CASSYHTGNYGYTF. In DNA form, the CDR3 reads TGTGCCAGCAGTTACCATACAGGGAACTATGGCTACACCTTC.

This clone came up a few times. The same CDR3 can be traced to other DNA sequences in this sample. The V and J genes are TRBV6-5 and TRBJ1-2, with D possibly matching TRBD1 (5 bases). V was clipped by 0 bases and J by 5 bases, with 10 bases between them. Germline CDR1 and CDR2: MNHEY and SVGAGI. The CDR3 loop spans 14 amino acids. In DNA, the CDR3 is TGTGCCAGCAGTTACTCGGGGGGAGGGTATGGCTACACCTTC. Protein: CASSYSGGGYGYTF.

This rearrangement joins TRBV15 to TRBJ2-3; 8 bases fit TRBD1. The CDR3 contains 16 residues. Germline trimming cut 0 bases from V and 0 bases from J; bases unmatched to any gene: 2. Per germline, CDR1 LNHNV and CDR2 YYDKDF (reference sequence). CDR3 in amino acids: CATSRDRDRSTDTQYF. The CDR3 DNA follows: TGTGCCACCAGCAGAGATCGGGACAGGAGCACAGATACGCAGTATTTT.

J is TRBJ1-2 and V is TRBV28, with TRBD1 matching 7 bases. Germline loops: CDR1 MDHEN, CDR2 SYDVKM. The CDR3 runs 14 residues. V gave up 5 bases and J gave up 8 bases; unmatched junction bases: 11. CDR3 region: CASSTNYRGGGYTF. CDR3 DNA: TGTGCCAGCAGTACCAATTACAGGGGTGGCGGCTACACCTTC.

The rearrangement links TRBV19 to TRBJ1-2; 8 bases match TRBD1. CDR1 and CDR2 from the germline V gene are LNHDA and SQIVND (reference sequence). The CDR3 loop spans 14 amino acids. V shed 3 bases, J shed 6 bases, and the junction held 6 bases outside the gene matches. The CDR3 loop is CASSIDRGMNGYTF. DNA of the CDR3: TGTGCCAGTAGTATCGACAGGGGTATGAATGGCTACACCTTC.

This chain joins TRBV30 and TRBJ2-7; D call uncertain. The V end was cut by 6 bases, the J end by 3 bases, with 18 bases between. The V gene's germline CDR1 is GTSNPN and CDR2 SVGIG (reference sequence). This CDR3 has 14 amino acids. CDR3 nucleotides: TGTGCCTGCGCCCGTTCAGAACTCAACTACGAGCAGTACTTC. Protein product: CACARSELNYEQYF.

The chain joins TRBV5-6 to TRBJ1-5; possibly TRBD1 for D (5 bases). The CDR3 length is 14 residues. Deletions cut 3 bases from V and 7 bases from J, with 14 bases between. The germline V gene has CDR1 SGHDT and CDR2 YYEEEE. In DNA form, the CDR3 reads TGTGCCAGCAGCTATTTACGGGGGAGACAGCCCCAGCATTTT. Its translation: CASSYLRGRQPQHF.

The J gene is TRBJ2-5, the V gene TRBV5-1, with 11 nucleotides matching TRBD2. The V gene end was trimmed by 4 bases and the J gene end by 1 base; junction bases not matched to a gene: 3. Germline V lookup: CDR1 SGHRS, CDR2 YFSETQ. This CDR3 contains 15 residues. As DNA, the CDR3 is TGCGCCAGCAGCGGAGGGACTAGCGGCCAAGAGACCCAGTACTTC. It translates to CASSGGTSGQETQYF.